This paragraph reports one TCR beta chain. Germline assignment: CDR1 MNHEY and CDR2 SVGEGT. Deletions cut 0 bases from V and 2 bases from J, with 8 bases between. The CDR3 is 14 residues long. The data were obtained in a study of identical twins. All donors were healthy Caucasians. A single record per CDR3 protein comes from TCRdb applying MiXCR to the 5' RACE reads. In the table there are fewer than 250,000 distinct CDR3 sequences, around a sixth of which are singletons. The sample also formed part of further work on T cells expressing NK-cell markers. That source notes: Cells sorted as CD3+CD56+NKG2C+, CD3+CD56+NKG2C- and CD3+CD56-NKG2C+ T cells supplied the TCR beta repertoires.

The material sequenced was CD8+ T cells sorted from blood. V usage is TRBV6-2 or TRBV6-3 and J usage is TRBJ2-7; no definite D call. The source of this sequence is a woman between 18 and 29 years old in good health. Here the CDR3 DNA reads TGTGCCAGCAGTTACTCGAGCTTTACCTACGAGCAGTACTTC. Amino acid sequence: CASSYSSFTYEQYF.